Here is one TCR beta chain with its context. Sample time point: 2015-2016 season, pre-vaccination. The CDR3 contains 13 residues. Losses at the gene ends were 5 bases for V and 6 bases for J; bases not matched to a gene: 6. CDR1 and CDR2 from the germline V gene are SGHTA and FQGNSA. This table comes from immunoSEQ multiplex PCR, and its TCRdb copy is limited to in-frame clones, with some not included. The sample lists around 10,000 clones; approximately 84% were seen once. The sample originates from a study of follicular helper T cells after annual influenza vaccination. The rearrangement uses TRBV7-2 and TRBJ1-2; 7 nucleotides agree with TRBD1. Sequences were derived from CXCR5+ CD38- circulating T follicular helper cells from blood, sampled on the day of influenza vaccination. Documented subset: circulating Tfh, non-naive CD4+CXCR5+PD-1+ (ICOS+CD38+ or ICOS-CD38-). This TCR came from an adult who received the influenza vaccine. This CDR3 is CASSTQGFDGYTF. The CDR3 DNA reads as TGTGCCAGCAGCACACAGGGGTTTGATGGCTACACCTTC.